These T cell receptor beta chains were read from a single sample in a study of blood T cell repertoires in COVID-19. Data came from immunoSEQ multiplex PCR; TCRdb stores just in-frame clones and leaves some out. The sample consists of about 300,000 clones, about 85% of them appearing once. Input material: peripheral blood. These receptors came from a man in his late teens or twenties with active or convalescent COVID-19. The CDR3 runs from the conserved cysteine through the conserved F or W. D genes are given only for firm matches. Part of the rows lack a size; the others show once, few, many or a class for expanded clones.

clone_size: once
cdr3_length: 14
j_call: TRBJ2-3
d_call: .
v_call: TRBV6-6
cdr3_aa: CASRNELGADTQYF
cdr3_nt: TGTGCCAGCAGAAACGAGTTAGGGGCAGATACGCAGTATTTT

clone_size: .
cdr3_length: 16
j_call: TRBJ2-7
d_call: .
v_call: TRBV15
cdr3_aa: CATSAAKNSQAYEQYF
cdr3_nt: TGTGCCACCAGCGCCGCAAAAAACAGCCAGGCCTACGAGCAGTACTTC

clone_size: .
cdr3_length: 17
j_call: TRBJ2-1
d_call: TRBD2
v_call: TRBV6-2/TRBV6-3
cdr3_aa: CASSSRTSGQVYNEQFF
cdr3_nt: TGTGCCAGCAGTTCCCGGACTAGCGGGCAAGTTTACAATGAGCAGTTCTTC

clone_size: .
cdr3_length: 18
j_call: TRBJ2-7
d_call: TRBD1
v_call: TRBV5-4
cdr3_aa: CASSSSQGNPTSPYEQYF
cdr3_nt: TGTGCCAGCAGCTCGTCACAGGGGAACCCCACGAGCCCCTACGAGCAGTACTTC

clone_size: .
cdr3_length: 14
j_call: TRBJ2-4
d_call: .
v_call: TRBV5-1
cdr3_aa: CASSLEAESSIQYF
cdr3_nt: TGCGCCAGCAGCTTGGAAGCGGAGTCGAGCATTCAGTACTTC

clone_size: .
cdr3_length: 13
j_call: TRBJ2-1
d_call: TRBD2
v_call: TRBV6-5
cdr3_aa: CASSLTGGNEQFF
cdr3_nt: TGTGCCAGCAGTCTCACGGGAGGTAATGAGCAGTTCTTC

clone_size: .
cdr3_length: 16
j_call: TRBJ2-1
d_call: TRBD2
v_call: TRBV5-1
cdr3_aa: CASSAGLPSSYNEQFF
cdr3_nt: TGCGCCAGCAGCGCGGGACTACCGAGCTCCTACAATGAGCAGTTCTTC

clone_size: .
cdr3_length: 15
j_call: TRBJ2-2
d_call: .
v_call: TRBV5-1
cdr3_aa: CASSLGQANSGELFF
cdr3_nt: TGCGCCAGCAGCTTGGGACAGGCGAATTCGGGGGAGCTGTTTTTT

clone_size: .
cdr3_length: 13
j_call: TRBJ1-2
d_call: TRBD1
v_call: TRBV11-2
cdr3_aa: CASSMTGFPGYTF
cdr3_nt: TGTGCCAGCAGCATGACAGGGTTCCCTGGCTACACCTTC

clone_size: .
cdr3_length: 15
j_call: TRBJ1-2
d_call: TRBD1
v_call: TRBV18
cdr3_aa: CASSTWTGGSYGYTF
cdr3_nt: TGTGCCAGCTCAACCTGGACAGGGGGGAGCTATGGCTACACCTTC

clone_size: .
cdr3_length: 17
j_call: TRBJ1-6
d_call: .
v_call: TRBV27
cdr3_aa: CASSFRDRSSYNSPLHF
cdr3_nt: TGTGCCAGCAGTTTCCGAGACAGGAGCTCCTATAATTCACCCCTCCACTTT

clone_size: .
cdr3_length: 13
j_call: TRBJ1-2
d_call: .
v_call: TRBV29-1
cdr3_aa: CSVEDVGNYGYTF
cdr3_nt: TGCAGCGTTGAAGATGTCGGGAACTATGGCTACACCTTC

clone_size: .
cdr3_length: 14
j_call: TRBJ2-3
d_call: TRBD2
v_call: TRBV5-1
cdr3_aa: CASSSLAGEDTQYF
cdr3_nt: TGCGCCAGCAGCTCTTTAGCGGGGGAAGATACGCAGTATTTT

clone_size: .
cdr3_length: 15
j_call: TRBJ2-1
d_call: .
v_call: TRBV5-4
cdr3_aa: CASSLDRELDGEQFF
cdr3_nt: TGTGCCAGCAGCTTGGATCGGGAGTTGGACGGTGAGCAGTTCTTC

clone_size: .
cdr3_length: 13
j_call: TRBJ1-4
d_call: TRBD1
v_call: TRBV5-4
cdr3_aa: CASSPTEQGKLFF
cdr3_nt: TGTGCCAGCAGCCCGACGGAACAGGGGAAACTGTTTTTT

clone_size: .
cdr3_length: 15
j_call: TRBJ1-4
d_call: .
v_call: TRBV15
cdr3_aa: CATSGVHATNEKLFF
cdr3_nt: TGTGCCACCAGTGGAGTACATGCAACTAATGAAAAACTGTTTTTT

clone_size: .
cdr3_length: 17
j_call: TRBJ2-3
d_call: TRBD2
v_call: TRBV3-1/TRBV3-2
cdr3_aa: CASSQSTSGSVRDTQYF
cdr3_nt: TGTGCCAGCAGCCAATCGACTAGCGGGAGTGTACGGGATACGCAGTATTTT

clone_size: .
cdr3_length: 16
j_call: TRBJ2-7
d_call: .
v_call: TRBV11-2
cdr3_aa: CASSLAQIHGGGEQYF
cdr3_nt: TGTGCCAGCAGCTTGGCCCAGATACACGGTGGAGGAGAGCAGTACTTC

clone_size: .
cdr3_length: 13
j_call: TRBJ1-2
d_call: .
v_call: TRBV7-2
cdr3_aa: CASSLAWADGYTF
cdr3_nt: TGTGCCAGCAGCTTAGCGTGGGCAGACGGCTACACCTTC

clone_size: .
cdr3_length: 12
j_call: TRBJ2-1
d_call: .
v_call: TRBV27
cdr3_aa: CASSLGRNEQFF
cdr3_nt: TGTGCCAGCAGTTTAGGCAGGAATGAGCAGTTCTTC

clone_size: once
cdr3_length: 14
j_call: TRBJ2-7
d_call: .
v_call: TRBV11-2
cdr3_aa: CASSFAVASYEQYF
cdr3_nt: TGTGCCAGCAGCTTCGCAGTAGCCTCCTACGAGCAGTACTTC

clone_size: once
cdr3_length: 17
j_call: TRBJ2-1
d_call: TRBD1
v_call: TRBV18
cdr3_aa: CASSPFRRDRGENEQFF
cdr3_nt: TGTGCCAGCTCACCGTTTCGCCGGGACAGGGGGGAGAATGAGCAGTTCTTC

clone_size: .
cdr3_length: 15
j_call: TRBJ2-1
d_call: .
v_call: TRBV28
cdr3_aa: CASSLVTGLGDEQFF
cdr3_nt: TGTGCCAGCAGTTTGGTGACAGGTCTGGGGGATGAGCAGTTCTTC

clone_size: .
cdr3_length: 13
j_call: TRBJ2-7
d_call: TRBD2
v_call: TRBV13
cdr3_aa: CASSPPGGGEQYF
cdr3_nt: TGTGCCAGCAGCCCCCCGGGCGGGGGGGAGCAGTACTTC

clone_size: .
cdr3_length: 14
j_call: TRBJ1-5
d_call: TRBD1
v_call: TRBV28
cdr3_aa: CASSFGTGNQPQHF
cdr3_nt: TGTGCCAGCAGTTTCGGGACAGGTAATCAGCCCCAGCATTTT

clone_size: .
cdr3_length: 15
j_call: TRBJ1-5
d_call: TRBD1
v_call: TRBV7-9
cdr3_aa: CASSKAGTENQPQHF
cdr3_nt: TGTGCCAGCAGCAAAGCGGGGACAGAGAATCAGCCCCAGCATTTT

clone_size: .
cdr3_length: 15
j_call: TRBJ1-5
d_call: TRBD1
v_call: TRBV5-1
cdr3_aa: CASSLTGGGNQPQHF
cdr3_nt: TGCGCCAGCAGCTTAACAGGGGGTGGCAATCAGCCCCAGCATTTT

clone_size: .
cdr3_length: 17
j_call: TRBJ2-5
d_call: TRBD2
v_call: TRBV5-1
cdr3_aa: CASSWTTSGDRGETQYF
cdr3_nt: TGCGCCAGCAGCTGGACGACTAGCGGGGATCGTGGAGAGACCCAGTACTTC

clone_size: .
cdr3_length: 15
j_call: TRBJ2-5
d_call: TRBD2
v_call: TRBV7-7
cdr3_aa: CASSHSGGVMETQYF
cdr3_nt: TGTGCCAGCAGCCATAGCGGGGGGGTAATGGAGACCCAGTACTTC

clone_size: .
cdr3_length: 14
j_call: TRBJ1-2
d_call: TRBD1
v_call: TRBV18
cdr3_aa: CASSTDRAVYGYTF
cdr3_nt: TGTGCCAGCTCAACGGACAGGGCCGTCTATGGCTACACCTTC

clone_size: .
cdr3_length: 15
j_call: TRBJ2-7
d_call: .
v_call: TRBV19
cdr3_aa: CASSFSTGASYEQYF
cdr3_nt: TGTGCCAGTAGTTTTTCGACAGGAGCCTCCTACGAGCAGTACTTC

clone_size: .
cdr3_length: 12
j_call: TRBJ2-3
d_call: .
v_call: TRBV7-9
cdr3_aa: CASGGTLDTQYF
cdr3_nt: TGTGCCAGCGGTGGGACATTGGATACGCAGTATTTT

clone_size: many
cdr3_length: 14
j_call: TRBJ1-2
d_call: TRBD1
v_call: TRBV6-5
cdr3_aa: CASSSPDRVGGYTF
cdr3_nt: TGTGCCAGCAGTTCCCCCGACAGGGTTGGTGGCTACACCTTC

clone_size: .
cdr3_length: 15
j_call: TRBJ2-7
d_call: .
v_call: TRBV27
cdr3_aa: CASSPSQGLPYEQYF
cdr3_nt: TGTGCCAGCAGTCCCTCCCAGGGTCTCCCCTACGAGCAGTACTTC

clone_size: .
cdr3_length: 17
j_call: TRBJ2-1
d_call: TRBD2
v_call: TRBV7-9
cdr3_aa: CASSLAGTSGLYNEQFF
cdr3_nt: TGTGCCAGCAGCTTAGCAGGGACTAGCGGACTCTACAATGAGCAGTTCTTC

clone_size: .
cdr3_length: 16
j_call: TRBJ2-7
d_call: .
v_call: TRBV27
cdr3_aa: CASSLSGGENSYEQYF
cdr3_nt: TGTGCCAGCAGTTTATCGGGGGGAGAAAATTCCTACGAGCAGTACTTC

clone_size: .
cdr3_length: 19
j_call: TRBJ2-6
d_call: TRBD1
v_call: TRBV12-5
cdr3_aa: CASGLMGQGKLSGANVLTF
cdr3_nt: TGTGCTAGTGGTTTGATGGGACAGGGGAAACTCTCTGGGGCCAACGTCCTGACTTTC

clone_size: .
cdr3_length: 17
j_call: TRBJ2-3
d_call: TRBD1
v_call: TRBV5-1
cdr3_aa: CASSLYGQGASTDTQYF
cdr3_nt: TGCGCCAGCAGCTTGTACGGACAGGGGGCCTCGACAGATACGCAGTATTTT

clone_size: .
cdr3_length: 15
j_call: TRBJ1-5
d_call: .
v_call: TRBV2
cdr3_aa: CASSSRGVGNQPQHF
cdr3_nt: TGTGCCAGCAGTAGCCGGGGAGTTGGCAATCAGCCCCAGCATTTT

clone_size: .
cdr3_length: 17
j_call: TRBJ1-1
d_call: .
v_call: TRBV28
cdr3_aa: CASSSPWAGGMNTEAFF
cdr3_nt: TGTGCCAGCAGTTCGCCGTGGGCAGGAGGCATGAACACTGAAGCTTTCTTT

clone_size: .
cdr3_length: 15
j_call: TRBJ2-1
d_call: TRBD1
v_call: TRBV5-1
cdr3_aa: CASRQTGTANNEQFF
cdr3_nt: TGCGCCAGCCGTCAAACCGGGACAGCAAACAATGAGCAGTTCTTC

clone_size: .
cdr3_length: 15
j_call: TRBJ2-7
d_call: TRBD1
v_call: TRBV5-4
cdr3_aa: CASSKWDRGTYEQYF
cdr3_nt: TGTGCCAGCAGCAAATGGGACAGGGGTACCTACGAGCAGTACTTC

clone_size: .
cdr3_length: 13
j_call: TRBJ1-2
d_call: TRBD1
v_call: TRBV2
cdr3_aa: CASRRQGDYGYTF
cdr3_nt: TGTGCCAGCAGAAGACAGGGGGACTATGGCTACACCTTC

clone_size: .
cdr3_length: 12
j_call: TRBJ2-3
d_call: .
v_call: TRBV27
cdr3_aa: CASKKSGYTQYF
cdr3_nt: TGTGCCAGCAAGAAATCAGGGTATACGCAGTATTTT

clone_size: .
cdr3_length: 15
j_call: TRBJ2-1
d_call: TRBD2
v_call: TRBV27
cdr3_aa: CASSLLRGGNNEQFF
cdr3_nt: TGTGCCAGCAGTTTACTCCGGGGGGGCAACAATGAGCAGTTCTTC

clone_size: .
cdr3_length: 11
j_call: TRBJ2-6
d_call: TRBD1
v_call: TRBV7-3
cdr3_aa: CASSPGTGLTF
cdr3_nt: TGTGCCAGCAGCCCCGGGACAGGACTGACTTTC

clone_size: .
cdr3_length: 14
j_call: TRBJ2-2
d_call: .
v_call: TRBV2
cdr3_aa: CASTRGERTGELFF
cdr3_nt: TGTGCCAGCACGCGGGGAGAGCGCACCGGGGAGCTGTTTTTT

clone_size: .
cdr3_length: 11
j_call: TRBJ2-4
d_call: TRBD1
v_call: TRBV9
cdr3_aa: CASSTGQVQYF
cdr3_nt: TGTGCCAGCAGCACCGGACAGGTTCAGTACTTC

clone_size: .
cdr3_length: 14
j_call: TRBJ1-5
d_call: .
v_call: TRBV2
cdr3_aa: CASCSGDEVQPQHF
cdr3_nt: TGTGCCAGCTGCTCGGGGGACGAAGTTCAGCCCCAGCATTTT

clone_size: .
cdr3_length: 14
j_call: TRBJ2-7
d_call: TRBD2
v_call: TRBV24-1
cdr3_aa: CATTVGGFSYEQYF
cdr3_nt: TGTGCCACGACTGTCGGGGGGTTCTCCTACGAGCAGTACTTC

clone_size: .
cdr3_length: 14
j_call: TRBJ1-1
d_call: TRBD1
v_call: TRBV19
cdr3_aa: CASKTTDRDTEAFF
cdr3_nt: TGTGCCAGTAAAACGACCGACAGGGACACTGAAGCTTTCTTT

clone_size: .
cdr3_length: 14
j_call: TRBJ1-1
d_call: .
v_call: TRBV3-1/TRBV3-2
cdr3_aa: CASSQPGMNTEAFF
cdr3_nt: TGTGCCAGCAGCCAACCGGGTATGAACACTGAAGCTTTCTTT

clone_size: .
cdr3_length: 16
j_call: TRBJ2-7
d_call: .
v_call: TRBV4-3
cdr3_aa: CASSHTRDMSSYEQYF
cdr3_nt: TGCGCCAGCAGCCACACCCGGGACATGAGCTCCTACGAGCAGTACTTC

clone_size: .
cdr3_length: 12
j_call: TRBJ1-2
d_call: .
v_call: TRBV29-1
cdr3_aa: CSVEEPHDGYTF
cdr3_nt: TGCAGCGTTGAAGAACCACACGATGGCTACACCTTC